Below, 9 T cell receptor beta chains from the same sample are listed, as sequenced in a study of Ad26.COV2.S vaccination and SARS-CoV-2 variants. Libraries were prepared by immunoSEQ multiplex PCR; TCRdb keeps only in-frame clonotypes and omits some of them. The top ten clones hold 1.7% of a sample with 450,000 to 550,000 clones, nearly 90% of them seen once. Treatment in this sample: 15 to 20 received Ad26.COV2.S at low or high dose, single or two shots; about 5 received placebo; per-sample allocation not given. Day 63 following the first vaccine or placebo injection was when the samples were taken. The sequences come from peripheral blood, collected in a trial of Ad26.COV2.S vaccine versus placebo. These TCRs come from a person between 18 and 65 years old who received the Ad26.COV2.S COVID-19 vaccine or a placebo.

This chain connects TRBV9 to TRBJ1-5; D is uncertain. The ends were cut back, 4 bases at V and 4 bases at J, with 9 bases in the middle. This CDR3 has 13 amino acids. Per the germline V gene, CDR1 is SGDLS and CDR2 is YYNGEE. The CDR3 loop reads CASSPGLNQPQHF. CDR3 sequence (DNA): TGTGCCAGCAGCCCAGGATTGAATCAGCCCCAGCATTTT.

The V and J genes are TRBV12-3 or TRBV12-4 and TRBJ1-4, with a possible D match to TRBD1 (6 bases). The germline V and J ends were trimmed by 3 bases and 10 bases, with 9 bases remaining between them. There are 12 residues in the CDR3. As DNA, the CDR3 is TGTGCCAGCAGTTTGGGGGGCCGAAAACTGTTTTTT. Residues: CASSLGGRKLFF.

The chain links TRBV19 to TRBJ1-2; 8 bases fit TRBD1. J was trimmed by 3 bases and V by 6 bases; bases with no gene match: 6. The CDR3 consists of 14 residues. Germline loops: CDR1 LNHDA, CDR2 SQIVND (reference sequence). This CDR3 is CASSGQGRYYGYTF. CDR3 coding DNA: TGTGCCAGTAGCGGACAGGGTCGTTACTATGGCTACACCTTC. Drawing the rest from reference TRBV19 and TRBJ1-2, the complete variable domain is DGGITQSPKYLFRKEGQNVTLSCEQNLNHDAMYWYRQDPGQGLRLIYYSQIVNDFQKGDIAEGYSVSREKKESFPLTVTSAQKNPTAFYLCASSGQGRYYGYTFGSGTRLTVV.

The CDR3 is CAWIRRPYEQYF. The CDR3 DNA reads as TGTGCCTGGATACGCAGGCCCTACGAGCAGTACTTC. This sequence joins TRBV30 and TRBJ2-7; D uncertain. The CDR3 runs 12 residues. CDR1 is GTSNPN, CDR2 SVGIG, per germline (reference sequence). Trimming removed 4 bases at V and 2 bases at J, with 9 bases between.

This chain links TRBV11-2 with TRBJ1-2; D may be TRBD1 (5 bases). V lost 1 base to trimming and J lost 3 bases, with 12 bases between them. CDR1 is SGHAT, CDR2 FQNNGV, per germline. The CDR3 spans 15 residues. The CDR3 sequence: CASSLGFVQDYGYTF. CDR3 coding DNA: TGTGCCAGCAGCTTAGGATTTGTACAGGACTATGGCTACACCTTC.

The chain joins TRBV10-3 to TRBJ2-3; 7 nucleotides agree with TRBD1. Germline trimming cut 10 bases from V and 4 bases from J; bases unmatched to any gene: 8. Germline V gene sequence: CDR1 ENHRY, CDR2 SYGVKD. This CDR3 has 13 amino acids. CDR3 in amino acids: CATLTGQADTQYF. CDR3 DNA sequence: TGTGCCACCCTGACAGGGCAGGCAGATACGCAGTATTTT.

The sample holds one count of this clone. V and J are TRBV5-1 and TRBJ1-4; tentatively, D is TRBD1 (5 bases). Per germline, CDR1 SGHRS and CDR2 YFSETQ. Trimming pared 4 bases from V and 5 bases from J, leaving 12 bases between. CDR3 length: 14 residues. The CDR3 bases are TGCGCCAGCAGCGCCCGGGACTCCAATGAAAAACTGTTTTTT. Translating gives CASSARDSNEKLFF. Complete variable domain (other parts from reference TRBV5-1 and TRBJ1-4): KAGVTQTPRYLIKTRGQQVTLSCSPISGHRSVSWYQQTPGQGLQFLFEYFSETQRNKGNFPGRFSGRQFSNSRSEMNVSTLELGDSALYLCASSARDSNEKLFFGSGTQLSVL.

This rearrangement joins TRBV28 to TRBJ2-7; a weak D match, TRBD2 (6 bases). V lost 2 bases to trimming and J lost 4 bases, with 9 bases between them. The CDR3 sequence is 13 residues long. CDR1 MDHEN and CDR2 SYDVKM come from the germline V gene. Here the CDR3 reads CASSLPGEYEQYF. CDR3 nucleotides: TGTGCCAGCAGTTTACCGGGAGAGTACGAGCAGTACTTC.

The chain is built from TRBV19 and TRBJ1-5; D perhaps matches TRBD1 (5 bases). Trimming took off 3 bases at V and 4 bases at J, with 16 bases between the two ends. Germline V gene lookup returns CDR1 LNHDA and CDR2 SQIVND (reference sequence). CDR3 length: 16 amino acids. CDR3: CASSIVGRGLNQPQHF. CDR3 bases: TGTGCCAGTAGTATCGTGGGTAGGGGTCTTAATCAGCCCCAGCATTTT.